A selection of T cell receptor beta chains follows, all from one sample in a study of molecular identifiers for immune sequencing clone quantification. MiXCR was run by TCRdb on the PCR reads, yielding one entry per CDR3 protein. The sample lists about 510,000 distinct CDR3 sequences, around 23% occurring once. Material for sequencing was naive CD8+ T cells from blood, with Jurkat cell RNA spiked in. The receptors were gathered from a human donor in good health. Some libraries in this study had Jurkat cell RNA spiked in. CDR3s leave out the opening cysteine and the closing phenylalanine or tryptophan. The order of the fields is V gene, J gene, clone size, CDR3 length, CDR3 protein. Clone size is shown for a subset of rows, as once, few, many or a class of expanded clone.

TRBV7-9,TRBJ1-4,few,15,ASSSTRPVVSNEKLF
TRBV20-1,TRBJ2-3,-,14,SASLAGDLSRDTQY
TRBV6-5,TRBJ2-1,-,15,ASSYGTSGSTYNEQF
TRBV19,TRBJ2-7,few,11,AAGGALSYEQY
TRBV28,TRBJ1-1,-,12,ASRIQGAGTEAF
TRBV5-4,TRBJ2-2,many,12,AGGGPSNTGELF
TRBV5-3,TRBJ2-5,-,11,ASSWSGEETQY
TRBV12-5,TRBJ1-1,-,16,ASGLVFSATGENTEAF
TRBV12-5,TRBJ2-4,-,11,ASGSPSDPIQY
TRBV27,TRBJ2-5,many,14,ASSPRSGTDQETQY
TRBV14,TRBJ2-3,many,13,ASSQDLVTDDTQY
TRBV20-1,TRBJ2-3,-,14,SARNRDFSSPDTQY
TRBV29-1,TRBJ2-5,many,9,SVDRQETQY
TRBV4-2,TRBJ2-7,-,13,ASSQRTGGQDEQY
TRBV7-6,TRBJ2-2,-,16,ASSLSLGQRMNGGELS
TRBV5-3,TRBJ2-1,few,11,ASSTTGRNEQF
TRBV4-1,TRBJ1-5,few,13,ASSQTTGPNQPQH
TRBV25-1,TRBJ1-5,few,12,ASSETASNQPQH
TRBV2,TRBJ1-3,many,12,AILLEGRGNTIY
TRBV7-9,TRBJ1-1,many,9,ASSLGREAF
TRBV30,TRBJ1-1,few,12,AWRLGLYSTEAF
TRBV4-1,TRBJ2-7,few,12,ASSQDGRSYEQY
TRBV7-2,TRBJ1-2,many,12,ASGSLEGGEGYT
TRBV2,TRBJ2-3,few,13,ASKAGEFSTDTQY
TRBV28,TRBJ2-7,many,11,ASSPDSDYEQY
TRBV7-9,TRBJ1-1,-,11,ASLPDRGGEAF
TRBV7-9,TRBJ2-7,-,12,ASSFGTDYYEQY